This T cell receptor (beta chain) was observed in a study of vaccination and CD4 T cells after COVID-19 (dated by TCRdb to 2022 to 2024). With regard to the full study: Every convalescent patient had a positive nasal swab PCR test for SARS-CoV-2, with mild disease in 9 or 10 patients and severe disease in one. The convalescent cohort included six males and four females, with two Hispanic individuals, seven Caucasians, two Asians and one multiracial person. Participants received two doses of either the Pfizer-BioNTech BNT162b2 vaccine (n=8) or the Moderna mRNA-1273 vaccine (n=2). Post-COVID blood samples were collected from convalescent patients a median of approximately 93 days after diagnosis, with a range of about 35 to 180 days. Post-vaccine blood samples were obtained a median of about 77 days after the second vaccine dose, with a range of roughly 12 to 250 days. For stimulating the cultures, overlapping spike peptide pools were used, derived from SARS-CoV-2 as well as from the common cold coronaviruses HCoV-NL63, HCoV-OC43 and HCoV-229E. In control cultures, a CEFX viral epitope pool was used as positive control, an HIV-1 Nef peptide pool was used as negative control, or no peptide was added. In around 10 COVID-19 convalescent patients and a few infection-naive healthy vaccine recipients, researchers compared the spike-specific CD4+ TCR repertoire from before mRNA vaccination with the repertoire from after.

What this sample's treatment or condition label stands for: approximately 9-day PBMC culture with coronavirus spike peptide pools or control peptides (ViraFEST assay). To expand antigen-specific T cells with peptide pools and then pick out the expanded clonotypes through TCR sequencing, the study relied on the ViraFEST assay. The convalescent patients' positive SARS-CoV-2 PCR tests fell between March and December 2020, which was before the Alpha, Beta and Delta variants emerged in the United States. PBMCs were cultured at under 2.5 million per well in IMDM supplemented with approximately 5.4% human AB serum and 8.5 to 10 IU/ml IL-2, with 9.5 to 10 ug/ml peptide pools added. On days 3 and 7, half of the culture medium was replaced with fresh IL-2-containing medium. Once the cells had been in culture for over 9 days, the EasySep CD4+ T cell isolation kit was used to isolate CD4+ T cells by negative selection. PBMCs were separated from whole blood using Ficoll-Paque Plus gradient centrifugation and then either used fresh or cryopreserved at -140C. Triplicate wells were generally used for each culture condition.

What the work shows at the level of the full study, not this receptor alone: Of the vaccine-specific clones in convalescent patients, 304 of 307, or nearly all, reacted only to SARS-CoV-2 spike and did not cross-react with common cold coronaviruses. Among convalescent patients, a median roughly 90% of the SARS-CoV-2-reactive clones seen after vaccination appeared only after vaccination, which suggests priming specific to the vaccine. Only a relatively small number of convalescent patients were included in the study, and early timepoints following natural infection were not analyzed. Although the median number of SARS-CoV-2-reactive clonotypes went up from more than 20 after infection to about 38 after vaccination, the increase was not significant.

Libraries were prepared through PCR. TCR sequencing of DNA from cultured CD4+ T cells used the Oncomine TCR Beta short-read assay at the Johns Hopkins FTIC core. The QIAamp micro DNA kit was used to extract genomic DNA from the cultured CD4+ T cells. The Oncomine TCR Beta libraries from cultured CD4+ T cells were pooled using unique dual indexes and then sequenced on an Illumina iSeq 100. The original pipeline was this. Non-productive sequences were filtered out, and CDR3s that did not start with C, did not end with F or W, or were shorter than 7 amino acids were discarded. Antigen-specific clonotypes were identified with the MANAFEST web application by comparing peptide-stimulated wells with reference and other culture wells. An FDR below 0.05, an odds ratio above 5, and a productive frequency above 0.1% in at least two of three replicate wells were required for clones to be considered positive. Clonotypes that were significantly expanded in both SARS-CoV-2 spike wells and at least one common cold coronavirus spike condition were defined as cross-reactive. Using R version 3.6.1, CDR3 homology was evaluated through Levenshtein distances (stringdist) along with unrooted phylogenetic trees (ape). In TCRdb, the public reads were trimmed at Q25 with fastp and aligned with MiXCR, with productive beta chains retained. One record per CDR3 amino acid sequence lists the most common genes and DNA. The V and J calls follow TCRdb's processing rather than the paper's. Within this sample are about 9,600 distinct CDR3 sequences, with approximately 30% of them counted one time only. Over 9.5% of the sample goes to the ten largest clones.

This clonotype was seen a few times. What this receptor recognizes is not known. No qualities accompany the bases; no much larger clone lies one base away. The CDR3 sequence holds 16 residues, the cysteine and phenylalanine included. The only DNA kept is the CDR3, 48 bases in frame from the first base. V loses 6 bases at its end and J loses 7 bases; junction bases beyond the gene matches: 15. The germline V gene encodes CDR1 MNHEY and CDR2 SVGEGT. The sample in question was CD4+ T cells from blood, cultured in vitro, obtained after SARS-CoV-2 vaccination. The chain is encoded by TRBV6-2 or TRBV6-3 joined to TRBJ2-1; a stretch of 7 junction bases matches TRBD2. The TCR sequence derives from a human donor who had recovered from COVID-19. The CDR3 region reads CASSWERGSLSNEQFF. The DNA is as follows: TGTGCCAGCAGCTGGGAGCGCGGGAGCTTATCTAATGAGCAGTTCTTC.